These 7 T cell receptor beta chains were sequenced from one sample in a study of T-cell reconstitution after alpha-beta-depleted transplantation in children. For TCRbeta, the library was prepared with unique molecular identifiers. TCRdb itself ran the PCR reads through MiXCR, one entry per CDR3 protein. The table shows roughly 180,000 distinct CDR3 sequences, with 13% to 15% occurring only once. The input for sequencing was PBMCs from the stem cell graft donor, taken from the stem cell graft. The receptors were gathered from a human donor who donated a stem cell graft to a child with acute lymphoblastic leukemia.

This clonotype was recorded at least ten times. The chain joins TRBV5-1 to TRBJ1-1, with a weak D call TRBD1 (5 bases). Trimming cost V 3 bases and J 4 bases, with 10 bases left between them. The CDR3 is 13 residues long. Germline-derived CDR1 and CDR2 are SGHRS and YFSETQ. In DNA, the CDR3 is TGCGCCAGCAGCTGGGACCAGGGCACTGAAGCTTTCTTT. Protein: CASSWDQGTEAFF.

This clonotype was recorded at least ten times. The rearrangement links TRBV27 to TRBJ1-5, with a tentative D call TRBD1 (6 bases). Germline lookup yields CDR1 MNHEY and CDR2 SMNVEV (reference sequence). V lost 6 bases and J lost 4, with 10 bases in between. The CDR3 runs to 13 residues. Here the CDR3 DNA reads TGTGCCAGCAGACCGGACAGAAATCAGCCCCAGCATTTT. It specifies CASRPDRNQPQHF.

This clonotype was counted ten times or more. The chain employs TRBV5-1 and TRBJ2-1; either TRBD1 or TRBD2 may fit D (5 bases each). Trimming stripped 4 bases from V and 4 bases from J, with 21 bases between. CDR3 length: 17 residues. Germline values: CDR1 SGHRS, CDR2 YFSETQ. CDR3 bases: TGCGCCAGCAGCCCCCGACCCGGGGACCGCATTTACAATGAGCAGTTCTTC. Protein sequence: CASSPRPGDRIYNEQFF.

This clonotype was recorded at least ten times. CDR3 amino acids: CASSSTDRNTEAFF. The DNA of the CDR3 is TGCGCCAGCAGCTCCACTGACAGAAACACTGAAGCTTTCTTT. The gene calls are TRBV5-1 and TRBJ1-1; D possibly corresponds to TRBD1 (5 bases). V was trimmed by 3 bases and J by 2 bases, leaving 11 bases between them. The CDR3 covers 14 residues. The germline gives CDR1 SGHRS, CDR2 YFSETQ.

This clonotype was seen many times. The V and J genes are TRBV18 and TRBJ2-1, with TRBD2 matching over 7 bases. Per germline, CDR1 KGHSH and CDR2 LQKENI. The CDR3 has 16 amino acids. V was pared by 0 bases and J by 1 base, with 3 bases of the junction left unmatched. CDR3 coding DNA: TGTGCCAGCTCACCACCGGGGGGGGAATCCTACAATGAGCAGTTCTTC. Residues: CASSPPGGESYNEQFF.

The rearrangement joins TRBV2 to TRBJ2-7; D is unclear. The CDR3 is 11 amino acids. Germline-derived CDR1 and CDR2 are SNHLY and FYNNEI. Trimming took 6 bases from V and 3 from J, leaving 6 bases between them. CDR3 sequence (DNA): TGTGCCAGCAGGGGCTTCTACGAGCAGTACTTC. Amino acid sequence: CASRGFYEQYF.

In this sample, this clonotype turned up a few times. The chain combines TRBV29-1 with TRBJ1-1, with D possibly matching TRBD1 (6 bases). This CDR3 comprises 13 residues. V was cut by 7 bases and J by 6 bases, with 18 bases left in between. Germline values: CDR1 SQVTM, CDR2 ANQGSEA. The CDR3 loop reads CSDLSGVSPEAFF. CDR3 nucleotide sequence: TGCAGCGACCTCTCAGGGGTTAGTCCTGAAGCTTTCTTT. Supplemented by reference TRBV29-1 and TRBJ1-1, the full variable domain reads SAVISQKPSRDICQRGTSLTIQCQVDSQVTMMFWYRQQPGQSLTLIATANQGSEATYESGFVIDKFPISRPNLTFSTLTVSNMSPEDSSIYLCSDLSGVSPEAFFGQGTRLTVV.